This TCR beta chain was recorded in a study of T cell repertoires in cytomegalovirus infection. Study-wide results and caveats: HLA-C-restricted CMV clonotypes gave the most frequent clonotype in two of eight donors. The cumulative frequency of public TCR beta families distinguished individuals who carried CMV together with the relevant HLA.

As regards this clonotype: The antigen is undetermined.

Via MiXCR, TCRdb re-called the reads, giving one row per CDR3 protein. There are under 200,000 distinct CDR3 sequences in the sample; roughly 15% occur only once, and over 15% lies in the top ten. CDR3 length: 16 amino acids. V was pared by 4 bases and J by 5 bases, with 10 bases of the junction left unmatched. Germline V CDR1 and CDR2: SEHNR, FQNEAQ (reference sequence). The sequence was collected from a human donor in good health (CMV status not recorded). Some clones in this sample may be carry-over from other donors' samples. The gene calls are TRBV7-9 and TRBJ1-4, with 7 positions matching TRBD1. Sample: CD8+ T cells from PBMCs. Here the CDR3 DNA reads TGTGCCAGCAGCTCTATCAAGGGGACAGAGAATGAAAAACTGTTTTTT. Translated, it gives CASSSIKGTENEKLFF.